This TCR beta chain was captured by sequencing in a study of blood T cell repertoires in COVID-19. Study at large: The origin of the acute and convalescent COVID-19 samples was the United States, Italy and Spain. In each case, the material was cDNA or gDNA derived from T cells, B-cell-depleted T cells, or PBMCs.

Germline CDR1 is SGHTA and CDR2 is FQGNSA. V trimming: 5 bases; J trimming: 4 bases; junction bases outside the gene matches: 7. CDR3 size: 16 residues. Study processing details: Counts of nucleated cells, estimated from reference gene primer amplification, were obtained. The data were produced by immunoSEQ multiplex PCR, yet TCRdb's version contains in-frame clones alone and is incomplete. V, J and clone size reflect that table, while D and trimming were determined from the DNA. The sample holds approximately 200,000 clones, 65% to 85% seen once. Sequencing was performed on peripheral blood. This sequence was found in an elderly woman with acute or convalescent COVID-19. The V and J genes are TRBV7-2 and TRBJ2-3; TRBD2 agrees at 12 bases. CDR3 nucleotide sequence: TGTGCCAGCAGCCTGCGACTAGCGGGGGTGTCAGATACGCAGTATTTT. Amino acid sequence: CASSLRLAGVSDTQYF.